This T cell receptor beta chain stems from a study of Tregs in tolerant kidney transplant recipients. General study points: This study did not directly address biological reproducibility. Validation in larger populations is needed because few patients were studied.

This clone was seen a few times. Its matching antigen is unknown. Unstimulated regulatory T cells (CD4+CD25+CD127-), CD4+CD25- non-regulatory cells, CD4 and CD8 cells were FACS-sorted from thawed PBMCs. Only in-frame clones appear in the TCRdb table, and some are missing; sequencing was by immunoSEQ multiplex PCR. The table includes about 88,000 clones, around 94% detected once. This CDR3 has 14 amino acids. V was shortened by 5 bases and J by 1 base, with 9 bases between the two germline ends. CDR1 MGHRA and CDR2 YSYEKL come from the germline V gene. This receptor was identified in a human donor in good health. V usage is TRBV4-1 and J usage is TRBJ1-5; D may be TRBD1 (5 bases). The sample consisted of CD8+ T cells from blood. The CDR3 DNA reads as TGCGCCAGCAGCTTTTGGGACAGCAATCAGCCCCAGCATTTT. It yields the protein CASSFWDSNQPQHF.